The following is a TCR beta chain sequence with its context. Individuals drawn from about 26 US areas were roughly 18 to 95 years old. V was clipped by 5 bases and J by 1 base; unmatched bases: 7. Germline CDR1 SNHLY, CDR2 FYNNEI. CDR3 length equals 15 residues. Authors' data handling: Reference gene primer amplification yielded estimated nucleated cell counts. Assay: immunoSEQ multiplex PCR; the TCRdb copy retains only in-frame clones and omits some. For V, J and clone size, that table is used; D and trimming come from the DNA. The sample shows about 130,000 clones, less than 90% of them seen only once. This record belongs to a study of blood T cell repertoires in COVID-19. Study at large: Sample material is recorded as cDNA or gDNA derived from T cells, B-cell-depleted T cells, or PBMCs.

The rearrangement uses TRBV2 and TRBJ2-5, with TRBD2 identical over 7 bases. The TCR comes from a young man who had recovered from COVID-19. The sequenced sample consisted of PBMCs or T cells enriched from blood (not recorded which). The CDR3: CASSRGSGGQETQYF. CDR3 sequence (DNA): TGTGCCAGCAGTCGAGGGTCGGGGGGCCAAGAGACCCAGTACTTC.